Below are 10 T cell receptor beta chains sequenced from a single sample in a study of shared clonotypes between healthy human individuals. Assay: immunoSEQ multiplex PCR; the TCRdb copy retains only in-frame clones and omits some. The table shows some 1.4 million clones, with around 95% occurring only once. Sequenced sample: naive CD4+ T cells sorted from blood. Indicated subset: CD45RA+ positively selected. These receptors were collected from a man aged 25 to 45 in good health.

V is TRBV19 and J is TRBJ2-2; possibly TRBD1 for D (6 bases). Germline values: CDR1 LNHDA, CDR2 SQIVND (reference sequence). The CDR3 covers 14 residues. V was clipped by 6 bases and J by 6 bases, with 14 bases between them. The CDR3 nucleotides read TGTGCCAGTAGCCCTACAGGGTTACCCGGGGAGCTGTTTTTT. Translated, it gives CASSPTGLPGELFF.

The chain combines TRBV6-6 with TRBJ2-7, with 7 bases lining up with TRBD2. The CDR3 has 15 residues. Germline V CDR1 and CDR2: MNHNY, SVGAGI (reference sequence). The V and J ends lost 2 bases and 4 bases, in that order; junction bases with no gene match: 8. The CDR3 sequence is CASSYARGRPYEQYF. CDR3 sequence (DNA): TGTGCCAGCAGTTACGCCCGCGGGAGACCATACGAGCAGTACTTC.

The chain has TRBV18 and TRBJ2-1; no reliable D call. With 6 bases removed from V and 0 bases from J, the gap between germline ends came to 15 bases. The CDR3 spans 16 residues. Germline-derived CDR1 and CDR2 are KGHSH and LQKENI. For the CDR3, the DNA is TGTGCCAGCTCGGTAACACGTTCGAGCTCCTACAATGAGCAGTTCTTC. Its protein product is CASSVTRSSSYNEQFF.

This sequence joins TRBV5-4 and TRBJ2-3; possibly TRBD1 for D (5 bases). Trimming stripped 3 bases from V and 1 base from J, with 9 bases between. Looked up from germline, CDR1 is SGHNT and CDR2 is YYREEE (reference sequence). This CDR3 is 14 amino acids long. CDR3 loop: CASSSDRGTDTQYF. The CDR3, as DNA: TGTGCCAGCAGCTCAGACAGAGGCACAGATACGCAGTATTTT.

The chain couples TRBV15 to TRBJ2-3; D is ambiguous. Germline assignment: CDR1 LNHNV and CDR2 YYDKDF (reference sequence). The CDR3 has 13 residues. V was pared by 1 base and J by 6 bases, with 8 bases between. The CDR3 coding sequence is TGTGCCACCAGCAGAGCGCCTGCGGATACGCAGTATTTT. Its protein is CATSRAPADTQYF.

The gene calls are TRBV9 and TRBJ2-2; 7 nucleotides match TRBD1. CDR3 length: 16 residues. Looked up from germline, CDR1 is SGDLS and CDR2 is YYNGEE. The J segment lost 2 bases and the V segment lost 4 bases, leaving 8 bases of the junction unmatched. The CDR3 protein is CASSWRTGYNTGELFF. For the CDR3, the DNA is TGTGCCAGCAGCTGGAGGACAGGTTACAACACCGGGGAGCTGTTTTTT.

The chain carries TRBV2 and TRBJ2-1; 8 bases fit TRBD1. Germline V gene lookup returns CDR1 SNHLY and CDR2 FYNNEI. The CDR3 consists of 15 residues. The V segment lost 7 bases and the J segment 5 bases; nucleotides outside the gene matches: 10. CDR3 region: CASNVRDRSDNEQFF. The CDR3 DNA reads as TGTGCCAGCAATGTCCGGGACAGGAGCGACAATGAGCAGTTCTTC.

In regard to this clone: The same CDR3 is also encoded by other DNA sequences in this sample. The CDR3 DNA sequence: TGTGCCAGCAGTTCGGGACAGAACACCGGGGAGCTGTTTTTT. Amino acid sequence: CASSSGQNTGELFF. This chain connects TRBV28 to TRBJ2-2, with a possible D match to TRBD1 (6 bases). With 4 bases removed from V and 1 base from J, the gap between germline ends came to 7 bases. Germline CDR1 reads MDHEN; CDR2 reads SYDVKM. The CDR3 sequence is 14 residues long.

CDR3 nucleotides: TGTGCCAGCACCGTGACAGGGACGGGTGGCTACACCTTC. Protein: CASTVTGTGGYTF. This sequence joins TRBV5-6 and TRBJ1-2, with 7 nucleotides matching TRBD1. The CDR3 sequence is 13 residues long. The germline CDR1 and CDR2 sequences are SGHDT and YYEEEE. Trimming took 6 bases from V and 7 from J; bases not matched to a gene: 9.

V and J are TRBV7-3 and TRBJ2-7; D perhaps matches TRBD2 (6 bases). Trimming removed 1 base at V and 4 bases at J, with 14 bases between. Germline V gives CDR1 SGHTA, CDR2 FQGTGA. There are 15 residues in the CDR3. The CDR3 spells CASSLINGRGYEQYF. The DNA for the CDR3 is TGTGCCAGCAGCTTAATTAACGGGAGAGGTTACGAGCAGTACTTC.